This entry concerns a single T cell receptor beta chain. What it binds is not known. At one end, the junction sequence differs from germline, possibly due to a read error. The germline gives CDR1 SEHNR, CDR2 FQNEAQ (reference sequence). The length of the CDR3 is 16 residues. The sample comes from a study of cytomegalovirus exposure and HLA in healthy donors. General study results and limits: Per a prior analysis, the majority of TCR beta V segments were productive roughly 90% or roughly 30% of the time.

Both 60 Vbeta primers and 13 Jbeta primers went into the PCR. The protocol was immunoSEQ multiplex PCR, while the TCRdb copy is restricted to in-frame clones and leaves out a portion. Among some 130,000 clones, about four fifths were seen once, and the ten largest hold under 5.5%. The receptor was derived from a man in his thirties or forties in good health. The chain employs TRBV7-9 and TRBJ2-7, with TRBD2 identical over 12 bases. Sequenced: PBMCs. The CDR3 nucleotides read TGTTCCAGCAGCGGACCCTCTAGCGGGAGGGGCTACGAGCAGTACTTC. This codes for CSSSGPSSGRGYEQYF.